This TCR beta chain was captured by sequencing in a study of CD8 T cell repertoires and HIV-1 epitope variants. On the study more broadly: Each of Twenty-five Gag and Nef epitope peptides stimulated a separate culture. An uncultured baseline aliquot held 1M T cells. Epitopes were three Gag families plus Nef HW9 and YT9. Control wells had CMV/EBV/flu peptides, negative Ebola AY9, or no peptide.

The CDR3 consists of 17 residues. V shed 4 bases, J shed 4 bases, and the junction held 8 bases outside the gene matches. Germline CDR1 reads SGHRS; CDR2 reads YFSETQ. Produced via immunoSEQ multiplex PCR; TCRdb's table is partial and in-frame only. The sample contains 5,300 or so clones, 64% of which appear only once. With respect to this clone: Its antigen remains unidentified.

The chain links TRBV5-1 to TRBJ2-7, with 16 nucleotides matching TRBD2. The receptor comes from a male donor with HIV. Sequenced input: cultured CD8+ T cells derived from PBMCs. The CDR3: CASSLGLAGGGEYEQYF. The CDR3 DNA is TGCGCCAGCAGCCTGGGACTAGCGGGAGGGGGTGAGTACGAGCAGTACTTC.